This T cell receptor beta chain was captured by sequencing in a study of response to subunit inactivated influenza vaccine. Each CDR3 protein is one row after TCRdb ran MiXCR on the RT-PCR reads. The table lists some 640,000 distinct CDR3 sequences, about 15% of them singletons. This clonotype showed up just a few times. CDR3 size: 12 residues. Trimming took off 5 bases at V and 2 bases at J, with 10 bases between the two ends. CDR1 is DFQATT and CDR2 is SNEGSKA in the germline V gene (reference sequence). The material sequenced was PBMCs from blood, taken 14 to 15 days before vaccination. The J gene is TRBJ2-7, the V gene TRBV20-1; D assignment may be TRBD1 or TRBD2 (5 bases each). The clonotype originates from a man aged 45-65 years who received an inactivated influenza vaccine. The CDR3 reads CSASGPAYEQYF. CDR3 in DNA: TGCAGTGCTTCGGGACCAGCCTACGAGCAGTACTTC.